The rows below give T cell receptor beta chains drawn from one sample of a study of CD8+CD57+ T cells in acquired aplastic anemia. In TCRdb, the reads were re-called with MiXCR into one record per CDR3 protein. The sample includes about 240,000 distinct CDR3 sequences, more than 45% of them seen just once. Source material: sorted CD4+, CD8+, or CD8+CD57+ T cells (not recorded which) from PBMCs. The origin of the receptors is a human donor with aplastic anemia. The conserved cysteine and the conserved F or W are not part of the CDR3 here. The order of the fields is V gene, J gene, CDR3 protein.

TRBV7-2	TRBJ2-1	ASSLDSGQHNEQF
TRBV6-6	TRBJ2-1	ASSPWGLSSYNEQF
TRBV7-9	TRBJ2-1	ASSPRDGHVDEQF
TRBV25-1	TRBJ2-2	ASSEFGGRATGELS
TRBV15	TRBJ2-7	ATSKAGGTYEQY
TRBV7-9	TRBJ2-1	ASSLAGEGDEQF
TRBV7-9	TRBJ2-5	ASSVRPGGTQY
TRBV19	TRBJ2-7	ASSMYLRQGGEQY
TRBV9	TRBJ1-5	ASSPFADGEDQPRH
TRBV20-1	TRBJ2-3	SAEPPGQGSTDTQY
TRBV29-1	TRBJ1-1	SVLDTEAF
TRBV25-1	TRBJ2-2	ASSGPGELF
TRBV14	TRBJ2-3	ASSHLTSGRAGTQY
TRBV20-1	TRBJ1-4	SARDRATNEKLF
TRBV7-9	TRBJ2-1	ASSLAGAGVYNEQF
TRBV7-2	TRBJ1-2	ASSLSRGLANYGYT
TRBV14	TRBJ1-5	ASSQEDRVSNQPQH
TRBV7-6	TRBJ2-2	ASSLAAPQFLGELF
TRBV7-2	TRBJ2-7	ASSLGGGFYEQY
TRBV25-1	TRBJ2-7	ASSELMRGEQH
TRBV5-1	TRBJ2-7	ASSPPVTGGSYEQY
TRBV7-2	TRBJ1-1	ASSLGVSEAF
TRBV6-5	TRBJ1-2	AGRTEANYGYT
TRBV29-1	TRBJ2-1	SVITDRGGSYNEQF
TRBV20-1	TRBJ2-7	GARVSGGGHLCEQY
TRBV7-2	TRBJ2-7	ASSFKASGGGYEQY
TRBV19	TRBJ2-1	ASSILPRGTYNEQF
TRBV6-1	TRBJ1-5	ASSVIQGSSQPQH